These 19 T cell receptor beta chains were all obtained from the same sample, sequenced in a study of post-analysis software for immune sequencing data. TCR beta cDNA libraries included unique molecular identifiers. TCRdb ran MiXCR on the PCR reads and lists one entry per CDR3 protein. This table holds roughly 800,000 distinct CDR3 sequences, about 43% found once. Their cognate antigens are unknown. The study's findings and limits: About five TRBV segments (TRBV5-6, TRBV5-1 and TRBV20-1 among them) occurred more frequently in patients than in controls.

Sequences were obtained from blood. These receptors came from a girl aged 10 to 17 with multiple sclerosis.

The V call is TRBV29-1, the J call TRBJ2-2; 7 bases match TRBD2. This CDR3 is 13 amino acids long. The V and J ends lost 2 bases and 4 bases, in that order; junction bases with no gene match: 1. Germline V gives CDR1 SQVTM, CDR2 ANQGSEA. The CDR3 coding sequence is TGCAGCGTTGAACTAGCGGCCACCGGGGAGCTGTTTTTT. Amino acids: CSVELAATGELFF.

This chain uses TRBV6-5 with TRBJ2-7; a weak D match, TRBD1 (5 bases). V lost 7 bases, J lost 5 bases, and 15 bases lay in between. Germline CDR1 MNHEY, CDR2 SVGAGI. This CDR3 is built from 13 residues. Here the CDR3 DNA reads TGTGCCAGCACCGAGTCAGGGTCCGACGAGCAGTACTTC. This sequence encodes CASTESGSDEQYF.

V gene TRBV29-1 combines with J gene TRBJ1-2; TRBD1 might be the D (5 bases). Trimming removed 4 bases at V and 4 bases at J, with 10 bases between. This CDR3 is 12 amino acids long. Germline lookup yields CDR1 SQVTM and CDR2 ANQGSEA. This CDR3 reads CSVGGDLYGYTF. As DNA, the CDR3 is TGCAGCGTTGGGGGGGACCTCTATGGCTACACCTTC.

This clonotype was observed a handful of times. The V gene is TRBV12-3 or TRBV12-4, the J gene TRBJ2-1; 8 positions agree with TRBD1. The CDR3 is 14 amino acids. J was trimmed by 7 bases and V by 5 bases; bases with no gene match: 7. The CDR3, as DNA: TGTGCCAGCAGTCCGGGACAGGCAATGAATGAGCAGTTCTTC. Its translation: CASSPGQAMNEQFF.

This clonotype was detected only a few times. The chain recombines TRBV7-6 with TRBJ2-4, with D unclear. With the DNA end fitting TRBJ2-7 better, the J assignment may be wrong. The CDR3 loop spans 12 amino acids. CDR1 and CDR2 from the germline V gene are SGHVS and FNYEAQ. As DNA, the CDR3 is TGTGCCAGCAGCTTGTTTGATTCCGAGCAGTACTTC. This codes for CASSLFDSEQYF.

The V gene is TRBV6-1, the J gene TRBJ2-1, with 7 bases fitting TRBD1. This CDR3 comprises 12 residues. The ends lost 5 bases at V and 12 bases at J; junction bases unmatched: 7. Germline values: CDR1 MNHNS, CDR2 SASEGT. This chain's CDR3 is CASSQGDWGQFF. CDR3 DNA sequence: TGTGCCAGCAGTCAGGGGGATTGGGGGCAGTTCTTC.

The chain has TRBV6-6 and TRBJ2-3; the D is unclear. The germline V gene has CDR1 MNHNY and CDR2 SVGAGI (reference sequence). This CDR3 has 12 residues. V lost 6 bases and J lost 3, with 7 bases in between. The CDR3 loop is CASRPTTDTQYF. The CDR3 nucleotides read TGTGCCAGCAGACCCACAACAGATACGCAGTATTTT.

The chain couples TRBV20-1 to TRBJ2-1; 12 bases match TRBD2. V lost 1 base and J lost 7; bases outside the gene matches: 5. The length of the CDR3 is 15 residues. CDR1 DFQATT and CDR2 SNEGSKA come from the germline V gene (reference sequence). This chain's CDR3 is CSARALAGGWNEQFF. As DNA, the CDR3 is TGCAGTGCTAGAGCCCTAGCGGGAGGGTGGAATGAGCAGTTCTTC.

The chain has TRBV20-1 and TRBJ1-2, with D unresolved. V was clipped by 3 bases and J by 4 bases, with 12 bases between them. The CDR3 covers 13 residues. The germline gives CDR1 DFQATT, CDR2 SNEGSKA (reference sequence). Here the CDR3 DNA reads TGCAGTGCTAGTGCAGACATGGGCTATGGCTACACCTTC. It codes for CSASADMGYGYTF.

The CDR3, as DNA: TGTGCCACCAGCAGAGATGGCAGGGCGAATTCACCCCTCCACTTT. Amino acids: CATSRDGRANSPLHF. V is TRBV15 and J is TRBJ1-6, with D possibly matching TRBD1 (5 bases). Trimming removed 0 bases at V and 7 bases at J, with 10 bases between. The CDR3 totals 15 residues. The V gene's germline CDR1 is LNHNV and CDR2 YYDKDF (reference sequence).

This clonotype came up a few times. The CDR3 spells CASSTGGARGTQYF. The CDR3 region has the DNA TGTGCCAGCAGTACGGGAGGCGCAAGGGGGACCCAGTACTTC. The V call is TRBV2, the J call TRBJ2-7, with 7 bases matching TRBD2. The DNA end is more similar to TRBJ2-5, so the J call may be wrong. The CDR3 is 14 residues long. Germline V CDR1 and CDR2: SNHLY, FYNNEI.

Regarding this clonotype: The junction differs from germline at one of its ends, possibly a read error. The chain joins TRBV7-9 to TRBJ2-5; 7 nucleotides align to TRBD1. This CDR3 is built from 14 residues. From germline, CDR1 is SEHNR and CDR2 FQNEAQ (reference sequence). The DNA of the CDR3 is TGTGCCGGCAGCTACGACAGGGTCCAAGAGACCCAGTACTTC. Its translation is CAGSYDRVQETQYF.

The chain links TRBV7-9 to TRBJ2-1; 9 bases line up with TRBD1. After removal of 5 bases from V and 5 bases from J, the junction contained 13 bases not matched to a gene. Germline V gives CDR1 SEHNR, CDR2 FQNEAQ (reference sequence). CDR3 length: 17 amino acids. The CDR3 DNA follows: TGTGCCAGCAGCCCCGGGGCTACAGGGGGCGTCCACAATGAGCAGTTCTTC. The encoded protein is CASSPGATGGVHNEQFF.

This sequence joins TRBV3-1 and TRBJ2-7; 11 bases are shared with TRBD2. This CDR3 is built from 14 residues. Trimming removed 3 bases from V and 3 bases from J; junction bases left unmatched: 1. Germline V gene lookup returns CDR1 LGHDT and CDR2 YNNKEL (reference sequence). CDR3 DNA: TGTGCCAGCAGCCAGGGACTAGCGGACTACGAGCAGTACTTC. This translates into CASSQGLADYEQYF.

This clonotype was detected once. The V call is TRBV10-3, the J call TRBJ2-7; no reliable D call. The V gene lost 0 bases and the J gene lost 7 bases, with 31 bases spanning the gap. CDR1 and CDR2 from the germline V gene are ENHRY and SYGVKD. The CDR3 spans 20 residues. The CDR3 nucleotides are TGTGCCATCAGTGAGTCGGCTCCCTCGTCCCCGACATTTTCCTACAATGAGCAGTACTTC. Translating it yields CAISESAPSSPTFSYNEQYF.

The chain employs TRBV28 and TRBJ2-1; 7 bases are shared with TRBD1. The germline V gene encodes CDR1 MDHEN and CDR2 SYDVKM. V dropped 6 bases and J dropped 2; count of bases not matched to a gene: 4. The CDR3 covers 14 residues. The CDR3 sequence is CASRQGQTYNEQFF. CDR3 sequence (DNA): TGTGCCAGCAGGCAGGGACAGACCTACAATGAGCAGTTCTTC.

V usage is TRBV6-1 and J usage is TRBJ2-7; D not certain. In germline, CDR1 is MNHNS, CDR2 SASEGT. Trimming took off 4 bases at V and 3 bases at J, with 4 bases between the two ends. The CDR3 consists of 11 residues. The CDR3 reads CASSVIYEQYF. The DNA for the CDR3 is TGTGCCAGCAGTGTGATCTACGAGCAGTACTTC.

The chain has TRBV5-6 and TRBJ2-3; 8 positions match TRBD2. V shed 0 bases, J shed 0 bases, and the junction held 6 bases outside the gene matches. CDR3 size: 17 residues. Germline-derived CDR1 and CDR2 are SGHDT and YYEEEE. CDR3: CASSLGLAFTSTDTQYF. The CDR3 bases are TGTGCCAGCAGCTTGGGACTAGCGTTCACTAGCACAGATACGCAGTATTTT.

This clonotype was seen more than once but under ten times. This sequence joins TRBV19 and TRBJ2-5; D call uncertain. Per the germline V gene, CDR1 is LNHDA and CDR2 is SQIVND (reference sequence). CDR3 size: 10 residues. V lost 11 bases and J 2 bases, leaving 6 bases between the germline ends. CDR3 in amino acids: CAGKQETQYF. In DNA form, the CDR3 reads TGTGCCGGAAAACAAGAGACCCAGTACTTC.